The count of the clone carrying this T cell receptor (beta chain) is one. This sample is part of a study of blood T cell repertoires in COVID-19. Across the whole study: COVID-19 samples collected from the United States, Italy and Spain covered acute and convalescent phases. Sample material is recorded as cDNA or gDNA derived from T cells, B-cell-depleted T cells, or PBMCs.

In the original analysis: Amplified reference gene primers provided the basis for estimating nucleated cell counts. Sequenced by immunoSEQ multiplex PCR; TCRdb stores in-frame clones only, minus some. From that table come the V and J calls and clone size; the DNA was used to work out D and trimming. The data show 95,000 to 110,000 clones, around 82% seen once. Germline V CDR1 and CDR2: SGHVS, FQNEAQ. Germline trimming cut 2 bases from V and 7 bases from J; bases unmatched to any gene: 12. This CDR3 is 17 amino acids long. This TCR was recovered from a human donor in a cohort sampled during active COVID-19. The specimen was peripheral blood. The chain links TRBV7-8 to TRBJ2-7, with 12 bases fitting TRBD1. The CDR3 DNA follows: TGTGCCAGCAGCTTACTCGCCCCGGGACAGGGGGCGCCTGAGCAGTACTTC. Its translation is CASSLLAPGQGAPEQYF.